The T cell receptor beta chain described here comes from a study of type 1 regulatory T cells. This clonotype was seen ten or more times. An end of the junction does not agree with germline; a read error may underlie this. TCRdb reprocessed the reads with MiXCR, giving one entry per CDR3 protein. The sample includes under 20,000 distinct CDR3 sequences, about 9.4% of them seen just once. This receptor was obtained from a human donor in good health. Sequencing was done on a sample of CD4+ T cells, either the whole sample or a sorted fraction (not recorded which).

This chain's CDR3 is CASSLDRNQPQHF. The CDR3 DNA sequence: TGTGCTAGCAGCTTAGACAGGAATCAGCCCCAGCATTTT. V and J are TRBV7-7 and TRBJ1-5; D perhaps matches TRBD1 (6 bases). Germline V CDR1 and CDR2: SSHAT, FNYEAQ (reference sequence). The CDR3 runs 13 residues. Together with reference TRBV7-7 and TRBJ1-5, the CDR3 gives the full variable domain: GAGVSQSPRYKVTKRGQDVTLRCDPISSHATLYWYQQALGQGPEFLTYFNYEAQPDKSGLPSDRFSAERPEGSISTLTIQRTEQRDSAMYRCASSLDRNQPQHFGDGTRLSIL.